The sequence of this TCR beta chain was determined in a study of human T cells and chemical hapten exposure. Whole-study results and caveats: TCRs above 1 in 1000 frequency stayed constant with DPC sensitization.

There are 15 residues in the CDR3. Looked up from germline, CDR1 is SQVTM and CDR2 is ANQGSEA. After removal of 4 bases from V and 5 bases from J, the junction contained 12 bases not matched to a gene. TCRdb re-analysed the RACE reads in MiXCR, keeping a single row per CDR3 protein. The data show 180,000 or so distinct CDR3 sequences, approximately 20% seen once. Only a few counts were recorded for this clonotype. Its antigen is as yet unknown. Time point of the sample: patch test 1, 2 weeks after DPC sensitization. This sample's treatment: therapeutic diphenylcyclopropenone sensitization with weekly scalp DPC.

The receptor was isolated from a woman in her fifties or sixties with alopecia areata. Some clones in this sample may be carry-over from other donors' samples. This chain connects TRBV29-1 to TRBJ2-3; 7 positions match TRBD1. The sequences come from whole blood, collected in connection with sensitization to the hapten diphenylcyclopropenone (DPC). CDR3: CSVADRTGGGDTQYF. CDR3 in DNA: TGCAGCGTTGCCGACCGGACAGGAGGTGGAGATACGCAGTATTTT.